The present TCR beta chain was sequenced within a study of beta chain features in type 1 diabetes. Study-level information: What patients shared with healthy donors was a similar profile of age, gender and cell yields.

As every portion of the isolated RNA was reverse transcribed, the sequencing read expressed TCRB transcripts. TCRdb keeps only in-frame clones here, not all; method: immunoSEQ multiplex PCR. This sample has 150,000 to 190,000 clones, with 8.5% to 14% found just once. On this clone: The target antigen is unknown.

Looked up from germline, CDR1 is GTSNPN and CDR2 is SVGIG (reference sequence). V lost 2 bases to trimming and J lost 4 bases, with 13 bases between them. The CDR3 is 14 residues long. Study results and caveats: Any HLA type influence on TCRB rearrangement was left unresolved here.

This sequence joins TRBV30 and TRBJ2-3, with a possible D match to TRBD2 (7 bases). The sequencing sample was made of central memory CD4+ T cells from blood. The TCR was taken from a man younger than 35 in good health. The CDR3, as DNA: TGTGCCTGGAGTAAGGGGGAGGGCCCAGATACGCAGTATTTT. This gives the protein CAWSKGEGPDTQYF.